This T cell receptor (beta chain) was observed in a study of HIV-infected children after antiretroviral therapy interruption. Germline V gene sequence: CDR1 SGHNT, CDR2 YYREEE (reference sequence). V lost 2 bases and J lost 6; bases outside the gene matches: 5. CDR3 length equals 14 residues. At least ten counts were recorded for this clonotype. As to treatment: PENTA 11 planned treatment interruption arm or continuous ART arm. At least 24 weeks of at least three-drug ART, in children 2 to 15 years. RNA-based 3' RACE libraries used unique molecular identifiers. TCRdb re-analysed the 3' RACE reads in MiXCR, keeping a single row per CDR3 protein. Found here are about 89,000 distinct CDR3 sequences, about 7% of them singletons; the top ten hold 0.85% to 1.3%.

This specimen was CD45RA+ CD4+ T cells from PBMCs, pooled from several time points, taken from a donor given antiretroviral therapy, either interrupted or continuous. As to subset: naive CD4+ CD45RA+ CD45RO- T cells. The sequence was obtained from a pool of human donors with HIV. This chain links TRBV5-4 with TRBJ2-7; TRBD1 aligns across 10 bases. In DNA form, the CDR3 reads TGTGCCAGCAGCTTTAACCGGGACAGGGGCGAGCAGTACTTC. This gives the protein CASSFNRDRGEQYF.